Below are 18 T cell receptor beta chains sequenced from a single sample in a study of blood T cell repertoires in COVID-19. The method was immunoSEQ multiplex PCR; TCRdb's version includes in-frame clones alone and lacks a portion of them. There are about 50,000 clones in the sample; 65% to 90% occur only once, and 2.6% lies in the top ten. Specimen: peripheral blood. These TCRs come from a woman older than 75 with COVID-19, enrolled during active disease.

The chain joins TRBV19 to TRBJ1-2, with TRBD1 matching over 9 bases. Looked up from germline, CDR1 is LNHDA and CDR2 is SQIVND (reference sequence). The CDR3 is 14 residues long. V shed 5 bases, J shed 4 bases, and the junction held 5 bases outside the gene matches. CDR3 loop: CASSWGGQGYGYTF. The CDR3 nucleotides are TGTGCCAGTAGTTGGGGGGGACAGGGCTATGGCTACACCTTC. Full variable domain (missing parts from reference TRBV19 and TRBJ1-2): DGGITQSPKYLFRKEGQNVTLSCEQNLNHDAMYWYRQDPGQGLRLIYYSQIVNDFQKGDIAEGYSVSREKKESFPLTVTSAQKNPTAFYLCASSWGGQGYGYTFGSGTRLTVV.

The chain recombines TRBV27 with TRBJ1-2; unclear D gene. CDR3 length equals 14 residues. Germline V CDR1 and CDR2: MNHEY, SMNVEV (reference sequence). Between the trimmed V and J ends, which lost 5 bases and 4 bases, there was a span of 14 bases. CDR3 residues: CASSMDSVGYGYTF. CDR3 nucleotides: TGTGCCAGCAGTATGGACTCCGTGGGCTATGGCTACACCTTC.

V and J are TRBV7-8 and TRBJ2-7; no definite D call. The CDR3 totals 12 residues. Germline lookup yields CDR1 SGHVS and CDR2 FQNEAQ. Trimming removed 2 bases at V and 5 bases at J, with 7 bases between. The CDR3 nucleotides read TGTGCCAGCAGCTTAATCAGCGACGAGCAGTACTTC. Translating gives CASSLISDEQYF.

This clone was seen only once. The chain is built from TRBV27 and TRBJ2-2, with 11 bases matching TRBD1. The V gene's germline CDR1 is MNHEY and CDR2 SMNVEV (reference sequence). The CDR3 loop spans 16 amino acids. V gave up 4 bases and J gave up 8 bases; unmatched junction bases: 9. DNA for the CDR3: TGTGCCAGCAGTTACCTCGGGACAGGGGGGTATGGGGAGCTGTTTTTT. The encoded protein is CASSYLGTGGYGELFF.

The chain carries TRBV28 and TRBJ2-6; TRBD1 matches 8 bases. The germline CDR1 and CDR2 sequences are MDHEN and SYDVKM. V trimming: 2 bases; J trimming: 3 bases; junction bases outside the gene matches: 6. The CDR3 length is 17 residues. The CDR3 region has the DNA TGTGCCAGCAGTTTACAGGGGGCACCGTTTGGGGCCAACGTCCTGACTTTC. It yields the protein CASSLQGAPFGANVLTF.

This chain links TRBV28 with TRBJ2-4; 11 bases are shared with TRBD1. This CDR3 region has 17 residues. CDR1 MDHEN and CDR2 SYDVKM come from the germline V gene. After removal of 5 bases from V and 0 bases from J, the junction contained 6 bases not matched to a gene. The CDR3 DNA reads TGTGCCAGCAGTATCCTCGGACAGGGGGCAGCCAAAAACATTCAGTACTTC. It specifies CASSILGQGAAKNIQYF.

This chain joins TRBV7-9 and TRBJ2-3, with 8 bases aligning to TRBD2. Per the germline V gene, CDR1 is SEHNR and CDR2 is FQNEAQ (reference sequence). The CDR3 contains 15 residues. V lost 2 bases, J lost 5 bases, and 6 bases stayed unmatched. The CDR3 is CASSLTGGAKDTQYF. The CDR3, as DNA: TGTGCCAGCAGCTTAACGGGGGGGGCAAAAGATACGCAGTATTTT.

The rearrangement joins TRBV15 to TRBJ2-7; D remains unclear. V was cut by 0 bases and J by 9 bases, with 6 bases left in between. The germline gives CDR1 LNHNV, CDR2 YYDKDF (reference sequence). The CDR3 totals 11 residues. The CDR3 nucleotides are TGTGCCACCAGCAGAGAGTTTCGGCAGTACTTC. This gives the protein CATSREFRQYF.

The J gene is TRBJ1-1, the V gene TRBV6-5; unclear D gene. The V end was cut by 4 bases, the J end by 4 bases, with 16 bases between. The germline CDR1 and CDR2 sequences are MNHEY and SVGAGI. CDR3 length equals 15 residues. The CDR3 bases are TGTGCCAGCAGTTCCCCTTCCTCGGCGGGCACTGAAGCTTTCTTT. Amino acids: CASSSPSSAGTEAFF.

The J gene is TRBJ1-4, the V gene TRBV5-1; 7 bases are a match to TRBD1. Germline V CDR1 and CDR2: SGHRS, YFSETQ. This CDR3 has 17 amino acids. Trimming removed 0 bases from V and 0 bases from J; junction bases left unmatched: 5. CDR3 sequence: CASSLDPGGATNEKLFF. CDR3 nucleotides: TGCGCCAGCAGCTTGGATCCAGGGGGAGCAACTAATGAAAAACTGTTTTTT.

J is TRBJ1-2 and V is TRBV6-5; no firm D call. This CDR3 spans 14 amino acids. CDR1 and CDR2 from the germline V gene are MNHEY and SVGAGI. The V gene lost 6 bases and the J gene lost 2 bases, with 13 bases spanning the gap. The CDR3 DNA follows: TGTGCCAGCAGAAACCAAGCCGGGAACTATGGCTACACCTTC. It translates to CASRNQAGNYGYTF.

The DNA for the CDR3 is TGTGCCAGCAGTACCGAGCGGGAGGGCCTCTACGAGCAGTACTTC. Amino acid sequence: CASSTEREGLYEQYF. The genes are TRBV27 and TRBJ2-7; TRBD2 aligns across 10 bases. The CDR3 length is 15 residues. Unmatched junction bases numbered 7, after V lost 5 bases and J lost 3 bases. In germline, CDR1 is MNHEY, CDR2 SMNVEV (reference sequence).

V and J are TRBV28 and TRBJ1-4, with 9 bases matching TRBD1. V was pared by 3 bases and J by 5 bases, with 7 bases of the junction left unmatched. Germline V CDR1 and CDR2: MDHEN, SYDVKM. The length of the CDR3 is 16 residues. CDR3 coding DNA: TGTGCCAGCAGTTTGCCCGGGACAGGGCAAAATGAAAAACTGTTTTTT. Protein product: CASSLPGTGQNEKLFF.

The chain recombines TRBV24-1 with TRBJ2-2; 7 positions match TRBD1. Germline lookup yields CDR1 KGHDR and CDR2 SFDVKD. The CDR3 totals 15 residues. Losses at the gene ends were 7 bases for V and 7 bases for J; bases not matched to a gene: 11. The CDR3 sequence is CATSSGQDSFGELFF. The CDR3 nucleotides are TGTGCCACCAGCAGCGGACAGGACTCGTTCGGGGAGCTGTTTTTT.

This clone was seen a single time. The chain joins TRBV2 to TRBJ1-6, with 7 bases aligning to TRBD1. CDR1 is SNHLY and CDR2 is FYNNEI in the germline V gene. Trimming at V came to 5 bases and at J to 10 bases, leaving 11 bases not matched to a gene. CDR3 length equals 15 residues. The CDR3 region has the DNA TGTGCCAGCAGTCAAGAACAGGGGAACGGGTCACCCCTCCACTTT. Amino acids: CASSQEQGNGSPLHF.

Only a few counts were recorded for this clone. V is TRBV3-1 (or the pseudogene TRBV3-2) and J is TRBJ1-1; D unresolved. Trimming cost V 1 base and J 10 bases, with 13 bases left between them. There are 13 residues in the CDR3. Germline V gene lookup returns CDR1 LGHDT and CDR2 YNNKEL (reference sequence). This chain's CDR3 is CASSQAVPPGAFF. The CDR3 DNA follows: TGTGCCAGCAGCCAAGCAGTACCGCCGGGAGCTTTCTTT.

The rearrangement uses TRBV30 and TRBJ1-2; D is uncertain. There are 11 residues in the CDR3. Germline assignment: CDR1 GTSNPN and CDR2 SVGIG (reference sequence). V shed 0 bases and J shed 8 bases, with 7 bases lying between them. The CDR3 protein is CAWSVFLGYTF. Written as DNA, the CDR3 is TGTGCCTGGAGTGTCTTCCTAGGCTACACCTTC.

The chain carries TRBV7-2 and TRBJ2-1, with 15 bases identical to TRBD2. J lost 9 bases, V lost 8 bases, and 11 bases had no gene match. Germline V lookup: CDR1 SGHTA, CDR2 FQGNSA. This CDR3 region has 16 residues. The CDR3 sequence: CASGERTSGRAGEQFF. CDR3 DNA sequence: TGTGCCAGCGGCGAAAGGACTAGCGGGAGGGCCGGTGAGCAGTTCTTC.